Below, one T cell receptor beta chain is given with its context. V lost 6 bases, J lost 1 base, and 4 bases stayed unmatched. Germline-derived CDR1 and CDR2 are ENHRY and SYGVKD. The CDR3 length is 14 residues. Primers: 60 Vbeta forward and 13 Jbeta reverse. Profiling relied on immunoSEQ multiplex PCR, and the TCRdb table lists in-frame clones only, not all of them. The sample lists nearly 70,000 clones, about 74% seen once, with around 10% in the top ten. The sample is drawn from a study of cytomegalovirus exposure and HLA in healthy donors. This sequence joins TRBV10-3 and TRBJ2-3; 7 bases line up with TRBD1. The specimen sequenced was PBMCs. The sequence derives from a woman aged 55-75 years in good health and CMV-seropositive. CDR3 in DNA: TGTGCCATCAGCAACGGACAGGGCACAGATACGCAGTATTTT. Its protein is CAISNGQGTDTQYF.